The entry that follows covers one TCR beta chain sequence. The entry originates in a study of blood T cell repertoires in COVID-19. Study details: The United States, Italy and Spain provided the acute and convalescent COVID-19 samples. Sources were T cells, B-cell-depleted T cells, or PBMCs; the material itself was cDNA or gDNA.

Source study methods: Scientists estimated how many nucleated cells there were by amplifying reference gene primers. Libraries were prepared by immunoSEQ multiplex PCR; TCRdb keeps only in-frame clonotypes and omits some of them. That table is the source of V, J and clone size, and D and trimming were worked out from the DNA. The table records a few hundred thousand clones, roughly 90% of them present only once. This TCR derives from a woman aged 50 to 65 who had recovered from COVID-19. The sequenced material came from peripheral blood.

The CDR3 DNA sequence: TGTGCCAGCAGCTTAGCCTTACCCTCCTACAATGAGCAGTTCTTC. This translates into CASSLALPSYNEQFF. The chain combines TRBV5-5 with TRBJ2-1; the D is unclear. The V end lost 2 bases, the J end lost 0 bases, and 9 bases lay between the germline ends. The germline CDR1 and CDR2 sequences are SGHKS and YYEKEE (reference sequence). This CDR3 contains 15 residues.